The rows below give T cell receptor beta chains drawn from one sample of a study of long-term antiretroviral therapy in people with HIV. Data came from immunoSEQ multiplex PCR; TCRdb stores just in-frame clones and leaves some out. The repertoire holds around 40,000 clones, with 80% to 90% as singletons. This material consisted of unsorted PBMCs, taken 2.2 years after starting antiretroviral therapy. All receptors come from a man in his late teens or twenties with HIV. Each CDR3 is given with its conserved first and last residue. D genes are given only for firm matches. Some rows mark clone size as missing; the rest say once, few, many or name a class of expanded clone.

size: once
D: -
J: TRBJ1-5
V: TRBV15
DNA: TGTGCCACCAGCTCCGGGGGCAGGTATAGCAATCAGCCCCAGCATTTT
CDR3: CATSSGGRYSNQPQHF

size: -
D: -
J: TRBJ2-5
V: TRBV7-3
DNA: TGTGCCAGCAGCTTTAGTCCTAGAAGTGAGACCCAGTACTTC
CDR3: CASSFSPRSETQYF

size: -
D: TRBD1
J: TRBJ1-4
V: TRBV2
DNA: TGTGCCAGCAGCAGGGGGATTGAAAAACTGTTTTTT
CDR3: CASSRGIEKLFF

size: -
D: -
J: TRBJ1-3
V: TRBV18
DNA: TGTGCCAGCTCACCGTCACAGGGTTCTGGAAACACCATATATTTT
CDR3: CASSPSQGSGNTIYF

size: -
D: -
J: TRBJ1-2
V: TRBV30
DNA: TGTGCCTGGAGTGGGAGGGGGGGAGGCTACACCTTC
CDR3: CAWSGRGGGYTF

size: -
D: TRBD1
J: TRBJ2-7
V: TRBV19
DNA: TGTGCCAGTAGATTTACGGGCACAGGGGCAACCGAGCAGTACTTC
CDR3: CASRFTGTGATEQYF

size: few
D: -
J: TRBJ1-2
V: TRBV7-2
DNA: TGTGCCAGCAGCGCCAGCAACTATGGCTACACCTTC
CDR3: CASSASNYGYTF

size: -
D: -
J: TRBJ1-1
V: TRBV4-1
DNA: TGCGCCAGCAGCCTCCGGCGGCTGGAACGTACTGAAGCTTTCTTT
CDR3: CASSLRRLERTEAFF

size: once
D: TRBD2
J: TRBJ2-1
V: TRBV19
DNA: TGTGCCAGTAGTTTCGGTAGCGGGAGGGGAGTTGGTGAGCAGTTCTTC
CDR3: CASSFGSGRGVGEQFF

size: -
D: TRBD2
J: TRBJ2-1
V: TRBV5-8
DNA: TGTGCCAGCAGCCCGGCGACTAGCGGGAGGGCCGCGGGTCTCAACAATGAGCAGTTCTTC
CDR3: CASSPATSGRAAGLNNEQFF

size: -
D: -
J: TRBJ2-2
V: TRBV2
DNA: TGTGCCAGCAGTGATGCGGGTACGAACACCGGGGAGCTGTTTTTT
CDR3: CASSDAGTNTGELFF

size: -
D: -
J: TRBJ2-3
V: TRBV29-1
DNA: TGCAGCGTTTACTATTCGAGCACAGATACGCAGTATTTT
CDR3: CSVYYSSTDTQYF

size: -
D: -
J: TRBJ2-3
V: TRBV25-1
DNA: TGTGCCAGCAATCTGGGGCCAGATACGCAGTATTTT
CDR3: CASNLGPDTQYF

size: -
D: -
J: TRBJ1-2
V: TRBV30
DNA: TGTGCCTGGAAGGTCCGGGGGATGGGCGGCTATGGCTACACCTTC
CDR3: CAWKVRGMGGYGYTF

size: -
D: TRBD1
J: TRBJ2-2
V: TRBV9
DNA: TGTGCCAGCAGCTCTCCGCAGGGGGTTGCCGGGGAGCTGTTTTTT
CDR3: CASSSPQGVAGELFF

size: -
D: TRBD1
J: TRBJ2-5
V: TRBV29-1
DNA: TGCAGCGTGGGACAGGGGGCTACCCCAGAGACCCAGTACTTC
CDR3: CSVGQGATPETQYF

size: -
D: TRBD2
J: TRBJ2-3
V: TRBV4-1
DNA: TGCGCCAGCAGCCAAGTTCCTAGCGGGAGGCCAGATACGCAGTATTTT
CDR3: CASSQVPSGRPDTQYF

size: -
D: -
J: TRBJ2-7
V: TRBV5-1
DNA: TGCGCCAGCAGCTTTTCGACAGCCTCCCTCACCGAGCAGTACTTC
CDR3: CASSFSTASLTEQYF

size: -
D: -
J: TRBJ1-3
V: TRBV2
DNA: TGTGCCAGCAGGTCGGACGCTGGAAACACCATATATTTT
CDR3: CASRSDAGNTIYF

size: -
D: TRBD1
J: TRBJ2-7
V: TRBV19
DNA: TGTGCCAGTAAGTCCGGGACAGCTCCCTACGAGCAGTACTTC
CDR3: CASKSGTAPYEQYF